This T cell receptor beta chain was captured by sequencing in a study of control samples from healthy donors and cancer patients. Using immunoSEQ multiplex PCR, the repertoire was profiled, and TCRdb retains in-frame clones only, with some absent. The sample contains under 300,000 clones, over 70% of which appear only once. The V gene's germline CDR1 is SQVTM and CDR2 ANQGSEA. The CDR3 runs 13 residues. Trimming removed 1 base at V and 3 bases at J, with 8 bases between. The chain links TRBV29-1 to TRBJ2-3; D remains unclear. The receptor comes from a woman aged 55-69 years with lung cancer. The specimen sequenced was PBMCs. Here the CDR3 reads CSVEVGQTDTQYF. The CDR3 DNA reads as TGCAGCGTTGAAGTCGGCCAGACAGATACGCAGTATTTT.